The clone carrying this T cell receptor (beta chain) was seen once. These data belong to a study of cytomegalovirus exposure and HLA in healthy donors. V lost 0 bases and J 6 bases, leaving 13 bases between the germline ends. Germline loops: CDR1 SGHNT, CDR2 YYREEE (reference sequence). This CDR3 region has 15 residues. The primer mix had 60 Vbeta and 13 Jbeta primers. Assay used: immunoSEQ multiplex PCR; TCRdb lists only in-frame clones, some missing. Of fewer than 100,000 clones in the sample, roughly 78% are singletons; the top ten hold nearly 2.5%. The sample comprised PBMCs. The clonotype was recovered from a male donor in good health and CMV-seropositive. The chain employs TRBV5-4 and TRBJ2-1, with D maybe TRBD1 (5 bases). The CDR3 region has the DNA TGTGCCAGCAGCTTGGTTCAGGGATTCGTCAATGAGCAGTTCTTC. The encoded protein is CASSLVQGFVNEQFF.